These 26 T cell receptor beta chains were all obtained from the same sample, sequenced in a study of T cell repertoires in cytomegalovirus infection. TCRdb analysed the reads with MiXCR anew, one entry per CDR3 protein. The data contain about 830,000 distinct CDR3 sequences, approximately 29% of them seen just once; the ten biggest clones take up roughly 12%. Antigens for these TCRs are unknown. The sample in question was cultured CD8+ T cells from PBMCs, obtained from culture after CMV antigen stimulation. Receptor source: a human donor in good health (CMV status not recorded). Some clones in this sample may be carry-over from other donors' samples.

The chain joins TRBV5-4 to TRBJ1-6, with a possible D match to TRBD1 (5 bases). The CDR3 runs 16 residues. V lost 0 bases to trimming and J lost 5 bases, with 12 bases between them. Germline CDR1 SGHNT, CDR2 YYREEE (reference sequence). The CDR3 reads CASSLGGERHNSPLHF. CDR3 bases: TGTGCCAGCAGCTTGGGGGGCGAACGGCATAATTCACCCCTCCACTTT.

In nucleotides, the CDR3 is TGTGCCAGCACGGCCAGTTGGAGCTCTGGGGCCAACGTCCTGACTTTC. Protein sequence: CASTASWSSGANVLTF. The chain has TRBV27 and TRBJ2-6; D unclear. CDR1 and CDR2 (germline): MNHEY, SMNVEV (reference sequence). Trimming pared 7 bases from V and 0 bases from J, leaving 13 bases between. CDR3 length: 16 residues.

The chain joins TRBV7-6 to TRBJ1-2; TRBD1 might be the D (6 bases). CDR1 SGHVS and CDR2 FNYEAQ come from the germline V gene. V was shortened by 1 base and J by 2 bases, with 11 bases between the two germline ends. CDR3 length: 15 amino acids. CDR3 nucleotides: TGTGCCAGCAGCTTAGAGCAGGGGCCCAACTATGGCTACACCTTC. Translated, it gives CASSLEQGPNYGYTF.

V and J are TRBV5-1 and TRBJ1-1, with D possibly TRBD1 on 6 matching bases. The CDR3 spans 16 residues. Looked up from germline, CDR1 is SGHRS and CDR2 is YFSETQ. The V and J ends lost 0 bases and 3 bases respectively, with 15 bases between them. CDR3 sequence: CASSLGTGTSHTEAFF. The CDR3 bases are TGCGCCAGCAGCTTGGGAACCGGGACATCTCACACTGAAGCTTTCTTT.

The chain employs TRBV19 and TRBJ2-3, with a weak D call TRBD2 (6 bases). This CDR3 comprises 15 residues. Germline V CDR1 and CDR2: LNHDA, SQIVND (reference sequence). The V end lost 1 base, the J end lost 2 bases, and 10 bases lay between the germline ends. The CDR3: CASSIVGGATDTQYF. CDR3 sequence (DNA): TGTGCCAGTAGTATAGTAGGAGGGGCCACAGATACGCAGTATTTT. The variable domain in full, completed from reference TRBV19 and TRBJ2-3, reads DGGITQSPKYLFRKEGQNVTLSCEQNLNHDAMYWYRQDPGQGLRLIYYSQIVNDFQKGDIAEGYSVSREKKESFPLTVTSAQKNPTAFYLCASSIVGGATDTQYFGPGTRLTVL.

This chain connects TRBV19 to TRBJ1-1, with D possibly matching TRBD1 (5 bases). The V end lost 5 bases, the J end lost 4 bases, and 14 bases lay between the germline ends. This CDR3 is 14 amino acids long. Germline V gives CDR1 LNHDA, CDR2 SQIVND (reference sequence). The CDR3 loop reads CASSPRAGSTEAFF. The CDR3 DNA follows: TGTGCCAGTAGTCCCCGGGCAGGGAGCACTGAAGCTTTCTTT.

This chain connects TRBV28 to TRBJ2-1, with D uncertain. Germline V gene data show CDR1 as MDHEN and CDR2 as SYDVKM. The ends were cut back, 2 bases at V and 7 bases at J, with 9 bases in the middle. This CDR3 region has 13 residues. The CDR3 region has the DNA TGTGCCAGCAGTTTAAATGCCGGGAATGAGCAGTTCTTC. It specifies CASSLNAGNEQFF.

This clonotype was observed many times. The rearrangement uses TRBV7-8 and TRBJ2-4; D perhaps matches TRBD2 (6 bases). The CDR3 has 17 amino acids. CDR1 is SGHVS, CDR2 FQNEAQ, per germline. V lost 6 bases and J 1 base, leaving 19 bases between the germline ends. CDR3 in DNA: TGTGCCAGCAGTGGAGAGGAGGGGCGGCGCGCCAAAAACATTCAGTACTTC. Its translation is CASSGEEGRRAKNIQYF.

This clonotype has only a few counts. This chain joins TRBV6-8 and TRBJ1-1, with 7 bases identical to TRBD1. V lost 7 bases, J lost 10 bases, and 6 bases stayed unmatched. Germline V gene data show CDR1 as MNHGY and CDR2 as SAAAGT. The CDR3 spans 11 residues. The CDR3 sequence: CASTDRVGAFF. The CDR3 DNA follows: TGTGCCAGCACCGACAGGGTCGGAGCTTTCTTT.

The chain carries TRBV27 and TRBJ1-2, with a possible D match to TRBD1 (6 bases). With 1 base removed from V and 2 bases from J, the gap between germline ends came to 8 bases. The CDR3 has 14 amino acids. The germline V gene has CDR1 MNHEY and CDR2 SMNVEV (reference sequence). The CDR3 DNA is TGTGCCAGCAGTTTATTCACAGGGAACTATGGCTACACCTTC. It is translated as CASSLFTGNYGYTF.

The chain has TRBV12-3 or TRBV12-4 and TRBJ1-4; TRBD1 agrees at 8 bases. The junction had 25 bases not matched to a gene; V was cut back by 2 bases and J by 5 bases. CDR3 length: 22 amino acids. The CDR3 here is CASSLSPWEDRAYGMGNEKLFF. CDR3 bases: TGTGCCAGCAGTTTATCCCCGTGGGAGGACAGGGCGTACGGAATGGGGAATGAAAAACTGTTTTTT.

This clonotype was seen a few times. The rearrangement uses TRBV7-9 and TRBJ1-2; TRBD1 aligns across 7 bases. The CDR3 sequence is 14 residues long. CDR1 and CDR2 (germline): SEHNR, FQNEAQ (reference sequence). Trimming at V came to 5 bases and at J to 2 bases, leaving 5 bases not matched to a gene. CDR3 nucleotides: TGTGCCAGCAGCGCGGGACAGTCCAACTATGGCTACACCTTC. Translated: CASSAGQSNYGYTF.

This clonotype has only a few counts. The CDR3 DNA sequence: TGTGCCAGCAGTGACCTTACATTCCCGACTAATGAAAAACTGTTTTTT. It yields the protein CASSDLTFPTNEKLFF. The gene calls are TRBV2 and TRBJ1-4; D is uncertain. Germline assignment: CDR1 SNHLY and CDR2 FYNNEI. The CDR3 runs to 16 residues. With 3 bases removed from V and 2 bases from J, the gap between germline ends came to 13 bases.

The chain combines TRBV6-1 with TRBJ2-1; maybe TRBD1 (6 bases). CDR1 is MNHNS and CDR2 is SASEGT in the germline V gene. Trimming stripped 1 base from V and 1 base from J, with 11 bases between. This CDR3 spans 16 amino acids. The CDR3 DNA follows: TGTGCCAGCAGTGAAGAAACTCAGGGGTCCTACAATGAGCAGTTCTTC. Residues: CASSEETQGSYNEQFF.

This clonotype appeared once. The chain recombines TRBV18 with TRBJ1-3; D is undetermined. The CDR3 runs to 12 residues. Per the germline V gene, CDR1 is KGHSH and CDR2 is LQKENI. Trimming cost V 8 bases and J 6 bases, with 11 bases left between them. The CDR3 DNA sequence: TGTGCCAGCGGGGAGGTCTCAAACACCATATATTTT. Protein sequence: CASGEVSNTIYF.

This chain joins TRBV5-6 and TRBJ1-1, with 7 bases fitting TRBD1. The V gene's germline CDR1 is SGHDT and CDR2 YYEEEE. Germline trimming cut 4 bases from V and 2 bases from J; bases unmatched to any gene: 5. CDR3 length: 14 residues. CDR3 sequence (DNA): TGTGCCAGCAGCCCCGACAGGGACAACACTGAAGCTTTCTTT. It specifies CASSPDRDNTEAFF.

The chain employs TRBV25-1 and TRBJ2-1, with TRBD1 identical over 10 bases. Germline CDR1 and CDR2: MGHDK and SYGVNS. Trimming removed 0 bases from V and 2 bases from J; junction bases left unmatched: 7. The CDR3 sequence is 18 residues long. CDR3 nucleotide sequence: TGTGCCAGCAGTGAATATATGCGGGACAGGGGAACCTACAATGAGCAGTTCTTC. This translates into CASSEYMRDRGTYNEQFF.

The J gene is TRBJ2-7, the V gene TRBV6-2 or TRBV6-3; D not resolved. The CDR3 consists of 15 residues. The ends were cut back, 6 bases at V and 7 bases at J, with 22 bases in the middle. Germline lookup yields CDR1 MNHEY and CDR2 SVGEGT. For the CDR3, the DNA is TGTGCCAGCAGCATAATAAATCCCCCCTCGGGTGAGCAGTACGTC. Amino acid sequence: CASSIINPPSGEQYV.

This chain joins TRBV6-2 or TRBV6-3 and TRBJ2-1; 16 bases are a match to TRBD2. This CDR3 has 23 amino acids. The V and J ends lost 10 bases and 2 bases, in that order; junction bases with no gene match: 26. Germline assignment: CDR1 MNHEY and CDR2 SVGEGT. The CDR3 protein is CANRPEGIGGLAGGPDAYNEQFF. The CDR3 nucleotides read TGTGCCAACAGGCCCGAGGGGATCGGGGGACTAGCGGGGGGGCCGGACGCCTACAATGAGCAGTTCTTC.

The rearrangement joins TRBV7-9 to TRBJ1-2; no definite D call. The CDR3 is 13 residues long. The germline gives CDR1 SEHNR, CDR2 FQNEAQ (reference sequence). V was trimmed by 5 bases and J by 6 bases, leaving 13 bases between them. The CDR3 region has the DNA TGTGCCAGCAGCCGGACGGGAAGAAATGGCTACACCTTC. It yields the protein CASSRTGRNGYTF. Filled out from reference TRBV7-9 and TRBJ1-2, the complete variable domain reads DTGVSQNPRHKITKRGQNVTFRCDPISEHNRLYWYRQTLGQGPEFLTYFQNEAQLEKSRLLSDRFSAERPKGSFSTLEIQRTEQGDSAMYLCASSRTGRNGYTFGSGTRLTVV.

There are a few counts of this clonotype. This chain joins TRBV20-1 and TRBJ1-6; D gene uncertain. V was clipped by 6 bases and J by 5 bases, with 14 bases between them. From germline, CDR1 is DFQATT and CDR2 SNEGSKA (reference sequence). This CDR3 is 14 amino acids long. DNA of the CDR3: TGCAGTGCCTTGGGCCTTACACATAATTCACCCCTCCACTTT. Residues: CSALGLTHNSPLHF.

This sequence joins TRBV15 and TRBJ2-3, with TRBD2 matching over 9 bases. V was pared by 1 base and J by 6 bases, with 14 bases of the junction left unmatched. Germline values: CDR1 LNHNV, CDR2 YYDKDF (reference sequence). CDR3 length: 18 residues. The CDR3 nucleotides are TGTGCCACCAGCAGAGCCGCCGTAAGCGGGGGGCCTGGGGATACGCAGTATTTT. It encodes CATSRAAVSGGPGDTQYF.

This clonotype was observed a handful of times. The chain combines TRBV6-2 or TRBV6-3 with TRBJ2-7; 8 bases agree with TRBD1. Germline CDR1 and CDR2: MNHEY and SVGEGT. This CDR3 has 19 amino acids. The trim removed 6 bases at V and 4 bases at J, leaving 23 bases unmatched. DNA of the CDR3: TGTGCCAGCAGCCATCCCAGGGACAGGTTTGAGGCGTCGGCATACGAGCAGTACGTC. Its protein product is CASSHPRDRFEASAYEQYV.

The V and J genes are TRBV25-1 and TRBJ1-1; D is undetermined. Trimming removed 3 bases from V and 1 base from J, with 6 bases in between. The CDR3 is 13 amino acids. Germline V gene data show CDR1 as MGHDK and CDR2 as SYGVNS. The CDR3 sequence: CASSEKANTEAFF. The CDR3 DNA is TGTGCCAGCAGTGAGAAGGCGAACACTGAAGCTTTCTTT. Combining the CDR3 with reference TRBV25-1 and TRBJ1-1 gives the whole variable domain EADIYQTPRYLVIGTGKKITLECSQTMGHDKMYWYQQDPGMELHLIHYSYGVNSTEKGDLSSESTVSRIRTEHFPLTLESARPSHTSQYLCASSEKANTEAFFGQGTRLTVV.

The V gene is TRBV7-8, the J gene TRBJ1-1; 8 positions match TRBD1. Germline V gives CDR1 SGHVS, CDR2 FQNEAQ. The CDR3 is 12 residues long. V lost 8 bases to trimming and J lost 4 bases; unmatched junction nucleotides: 3. CDR3 in DNA: TGTGCCAGCTGGACAGGGTTCACTGAAGCTTTCTTT. Translated: CASWTGFTEAFF.

This clonotype was detected a few times. The V and J genes are TRBV12-3 or TRBV12-4 and TRBJ2-1, with 7 bases lining up with TRBD1. This CDR3 is built from 16 residues. The J segment lost 4 bases and the V segment lost 5 bases, leaving 11 bases of the junction unmatched. CDR3 amino acids: CASSIRQGARYNEQFF. The CDR3 DNA is TGTGCCAGCAGTATCCGACAGGGCGCCAGGTACAATGAGCAGTTCTTC.